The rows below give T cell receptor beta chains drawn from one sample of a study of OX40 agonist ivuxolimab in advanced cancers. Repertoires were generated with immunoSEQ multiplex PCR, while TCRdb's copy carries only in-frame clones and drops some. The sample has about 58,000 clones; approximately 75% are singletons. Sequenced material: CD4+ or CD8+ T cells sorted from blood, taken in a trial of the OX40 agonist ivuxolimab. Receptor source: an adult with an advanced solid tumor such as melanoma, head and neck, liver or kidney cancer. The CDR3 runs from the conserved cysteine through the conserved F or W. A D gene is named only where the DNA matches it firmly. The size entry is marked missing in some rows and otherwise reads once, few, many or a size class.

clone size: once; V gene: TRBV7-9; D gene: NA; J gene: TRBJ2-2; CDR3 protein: CASSTGARTLDTGELFF; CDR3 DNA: TGTGCCAGCAGCACCGGGGCGAGGACTCTGGACACCGGGGAGCTGTTTTTT
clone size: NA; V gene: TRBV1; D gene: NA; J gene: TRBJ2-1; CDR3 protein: CTSSPIGQATVPEQFF; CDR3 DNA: TGCACCAGCAGCCCGATCGGACAGGCCACTGTGCCTGAGCAGTTCTTC
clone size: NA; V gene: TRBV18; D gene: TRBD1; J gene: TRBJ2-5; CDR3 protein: CASSPAGTGAGETQYF; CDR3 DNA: TGTGCCAGCTCCCCCGCCGGGACAGGGGCGGGGGAGACCCAGTACTTC
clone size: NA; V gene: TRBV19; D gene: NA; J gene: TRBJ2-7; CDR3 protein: CASSIRGGVYEQYF; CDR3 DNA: TGTGCCAGTAGTATCCGGGGTGGGGTCTACGAGCAGTACTTC
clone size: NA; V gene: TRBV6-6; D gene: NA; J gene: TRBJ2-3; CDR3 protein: CASSSADTQYF; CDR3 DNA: TGTGCCAGCAGTTCAGCGGATACGCAGTATTTT
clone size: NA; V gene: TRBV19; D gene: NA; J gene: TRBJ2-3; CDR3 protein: CATSEGGNTDTQYF; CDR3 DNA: TGTGCCACCAGCGAGGGGGGGAACACAGATACGCAGTATTTT
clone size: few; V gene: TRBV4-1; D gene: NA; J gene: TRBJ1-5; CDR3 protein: CASSQEESQPQHF; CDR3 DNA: TGCGCCAGCAGCCAAGAAGAAAGTCAGCCCCAGCATTTT
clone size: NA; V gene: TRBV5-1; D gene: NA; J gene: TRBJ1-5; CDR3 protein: CASSLDGGDFQPQHF; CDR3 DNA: TGCGCCAGCAGCTTGGATGGGGGGGATTTTCAGCCCCAGCATTTT
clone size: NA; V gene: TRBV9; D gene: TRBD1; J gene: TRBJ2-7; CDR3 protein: CASSSPSGQVPQSSYEQYF; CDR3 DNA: TGTGCCAGCAGCTCCCCCTCGGGACAGGTACCCCAAAGCTCCTACGAGCAGTACTTC
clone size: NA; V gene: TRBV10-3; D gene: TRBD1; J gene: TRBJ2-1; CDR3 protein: CAISPDRAQDNEQFF; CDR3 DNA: TGTGCCATCAGTCCCGACAGGGCGCAGGATAATGAGCAGTTCTTC
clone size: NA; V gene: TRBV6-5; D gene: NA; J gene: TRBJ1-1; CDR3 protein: CASARGDTANTEAFF; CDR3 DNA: TGTGCCAGCGCCCGGGGGGATACGGCGAACACTGAAGCTTTCTTT
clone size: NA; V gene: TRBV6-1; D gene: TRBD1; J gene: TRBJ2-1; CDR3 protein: CASSEPGLQGERNEQFF; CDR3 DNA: TGTGCCAGCAGTGAACCGGGATTACAGGGGGAAAGGAATGAGCAGTTCTTC
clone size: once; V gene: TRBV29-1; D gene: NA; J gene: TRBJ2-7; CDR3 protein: CSVEPQGGGEQYF; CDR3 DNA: TGCAGCGTTGAGCCCCAGGGGGGGGGCGAGCAGTACTTC
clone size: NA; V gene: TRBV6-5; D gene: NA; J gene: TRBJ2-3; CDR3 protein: CASSQDKASTDTQYF; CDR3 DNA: TGTGCCAGCAGCCAGGACAAAGCAAGCACAGATACGCAGTATTTT
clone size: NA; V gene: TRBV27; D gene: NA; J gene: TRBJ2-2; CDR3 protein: CASSFRQTTGELFF; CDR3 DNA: TGTGCCAGCAGTTTCAGACAGACCACCGGGGAGCTGTTTTTT
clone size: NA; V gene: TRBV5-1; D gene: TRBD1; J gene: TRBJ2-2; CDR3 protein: CASSPTGGRSTGELFF; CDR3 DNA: TGCGCCAGCAGCCCGACAGGGGGCAGAAGCACCGGGGAGCTGTTTTTT
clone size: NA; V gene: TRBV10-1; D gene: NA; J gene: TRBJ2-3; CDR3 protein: CASSESGPRPQYF; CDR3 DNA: TGCGCCAGCAGTGAGTCGGGACCGCGGCCCCAGTATTTT
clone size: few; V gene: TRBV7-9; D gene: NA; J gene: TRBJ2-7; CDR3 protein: CASSLGFFVGAQYF; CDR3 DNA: TGTGCCAGCAGCTTAGGGTTCTTTGTTGGGGCGCAGTACTTC
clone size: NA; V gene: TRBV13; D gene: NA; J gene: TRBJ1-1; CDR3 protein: CASSQVGGRGTEAFF; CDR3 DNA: TGTGCCAGCAGCCAAGTGGGGGGAAGGGGTACTGAAGCTTTCTTT
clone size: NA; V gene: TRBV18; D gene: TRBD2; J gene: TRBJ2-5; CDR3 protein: CASSPRLATGVQETQYF; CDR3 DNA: TGTGCCAGCTCACCGCGACTAGCAACCGGGGTCCAAGAGACCCAGTACTTC
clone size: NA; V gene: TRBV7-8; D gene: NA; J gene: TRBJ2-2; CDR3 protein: CASSLGQQGSGELFF; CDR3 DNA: TGTGCCAGCAGCTTAGGGCAACAGGGAAGCGGGGAGCTGTTTTTT
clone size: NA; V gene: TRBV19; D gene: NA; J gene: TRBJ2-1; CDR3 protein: CASSTPPGARNNEQFF; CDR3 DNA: TGTGCCAGTAGTACTCCTCCCGGGGCCCGTAACAATGAGCAGTTCTTC
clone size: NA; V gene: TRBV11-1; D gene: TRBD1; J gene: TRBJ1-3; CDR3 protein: CASSSDRGTGNTIYF; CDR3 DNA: TGTGCCAGCAGCTCGGACAGGGGGACTGGAAACACCATATATTTT
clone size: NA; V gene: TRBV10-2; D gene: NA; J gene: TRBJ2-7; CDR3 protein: CASSESWGQSYEQYF; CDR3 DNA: TGCGCCAGCAGTGAGTCATGGGGACAATCCTACGAGCAGTACTTC
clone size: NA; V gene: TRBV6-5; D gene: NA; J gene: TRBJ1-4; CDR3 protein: CASSYSGRYNEKLFF; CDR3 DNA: TGTGCCAGCAGTTACTCGGGCAGATATAATGAAAAACTGTTTTTT
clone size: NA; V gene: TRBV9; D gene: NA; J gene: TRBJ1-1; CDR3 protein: CASSGPLVGPGTEAFF; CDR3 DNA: TGTGCCAGCAGCGGACCCCTGGTGGGCCCAGGGACTGAAGCTTTCTTT